A selection of T cell receptor beta chains follows, all from one sample in a study of blood T cell repertoires in COVID-19. Produced via immunoSEQ multiplex PCR; TCRdb's table is partial and in-frame only. Of fewer than 350,000 clones listed, 70% to 90% are singletons. Sequenced sample: PBMCs or T cells enriched from blood (not recorded which). The receptors were sampled from a man aged 25-45 years who had recovered from COVID-19. The CDR3 runs from the conserved cysteine through the conserved F or W. D genes are given only for firm matches.

D gene	J gene	V gene	CDR3 protein
TRBD1	TRBJ1-3	TRBV9	CASSANRQGGNTIYF
TRBD2	TRBJ2-1	TRBV3-1/TRBV3-2	CASSQGLSGGGSYNEQFF
.	TRBJ2-1	TRBV14	CASSQVSVYNEQFF
.	TRBJ1-4	TRBV10-3	CAISESLHGKLFF
TRBD1	TRBJ2-4	TRBV19	CASTPGQARAKNIQYF
.	TRBJ2-2	TRBV4-2	CASSQVNSNTGELFF
TRBD1	TRBJ2-3	TRBV24-1	CATSTGQGTDTQYF
.	TRBJ2-1	TRBV5-6	CASSLVPVSYNEQFF
.	TRBJ1-6	TRBV19	CASSIRQDNSPLHF
TRBD2	TRBJ2-3	TRBV3-1/TRBV3-2	CASSRRGAGMGPDTQYF
.	TRBJ2-2	TRBV4-3	CASRVDRRDPGELFF
.	TRBJ1-1	TRBV18	CASSGRGRGMNTEAFF
TRBD2	TRBJ2-1	TRBV6-4	CASSATPGTSGPNEQFF
.	TRBJ2-5	TRBV5-1	CASSLSVQQETQYF
TRBD1	TRBJ1-4	TRBV10-3	CAISRDSSNEKLFF
TRBD1	TRBJ1-1	TRBV6-5	CASGRTQGQYTEAFF
.	TRBJ1-5	TRBV10-3	CASIQGNQPQHF
.	TRBJ2-7	TRBV11-2	CASSLIPDGSSYEQYF
.	TRBJ1-2	TRBV4-3	CASSQESGRYGYTF
TRBD1	TRBJ1-2	TRBV6-5	CASSLDRDYGYTF
TRBD1	TRBJ2-2	TRBV5-1	CASSIQGEGGELFF
.	TRBJ1-2	TRBV5-6	CASSWGTQGINGYTF
TRBD1	TRBJ1-2	TRBV2	CASMPTGGSYGYTF
.	TRBJ1-5	TRBV5-8	CASSSPGANQPQHF
TRBD2	TRBJ2-2	TRBV27	CASRAFSGGHQNGELFF
.	TRBJ1-1	TRBV29-1	CSVEDRVNTEAFF
TRBD2	TRBJ2-1	TRBV10-3	CAISGLAGLGGTDEQFF
TRBD1	TRBJ1-1	TRBV19	CASSSRTGGYTEAFF
.	TRBJ2-1	TRBV27	CASSDQGGRHNEQFF
TRBD1	TRBJ1-3	TRBV10-3	CAISESTGAGNTIYF
TRBD1	TRBJ2-7	TRBV5-4	CASSAGQGPFEQYF
TRBD1	TRBJ1-2	TRBV11-2	CASSPQTGNYGYTF
TRBD1	TRBJ1-4	TRBV19	CASSILLGTGQGNEKLFF
.	TRBJ1-4	TRBV25-1	CASTEHRLGVEKLFF
.	TRBJ1-4	TRBV30	CAYQRGGFATNEKLFF
.	TRBJ2-7	TRBV20-1	CSARDSYEQYF
.	TRBJ2-3	TRBV7-9	CATSRGDLTDTQYF
.	TRBJ2-7	TRBV6-1	CASSEYSYEQYF
TRBD1	TRBJ1-2	TRBV14	CASSPRQGAGYTF
.	TRBJ1-3	TRBV18	CASSLGGLLSSGNTIYF
.	TRBJ1-2	TRBV7-2	CASSRAGDYGYTF
TRBD1	TRBJ1-5	TRBV19	CASSQKGRTGVGSQHF
.	TRBJ1-2	TRBV29-1	CSASSEANYGYTF